The rows below give T cell receptor beta chains drawn from one sample of a study of blood T cell repertoires in COVID-19. The protocol was immunoSEQ multiplex PCR, while the TCRdb copy is restricted to in-frame clones and leaves out a portion. Of over 45,000 clones in the sample, roughly four fifths were seen once. The specimen sequenced was peripheral blood. The receptor set was obtained from a man aged 40-49 years with acute or convalescent COVID-19. CDR3s include the opening cysteine and the closing phenylalanine or tryptophan. A D gene is named only where the DNA matches it firmly. Some rows mark clone size as missing; the rest say once, few, many or name a class of expanded clone.

d_gene	j_gene	v_gene	abundance	CDR3aa	CDR3nt
.	TRBJ1-5	TRBV15	.	CATSRDDSFNQPQHF	TGTGCCACCAGCAGAGACGATAGCTTCAATCAGCCCCAGCATTTT
TRBD1	TRBJ2-5	TRBV5-4	.	CASSLAVGAGGRRETQYF	TGTGCCAGCAGCTTGGCCGTAGGGGCAGGGGGACGGAGAGAGACCCAGTACTTC
TRBD2	TRBJ2-5	TRBV2	.	CASRAHGGAETQYF	TGTGCCAGCCGGGCTCACGGGGGGGCCGAGACCCAGTACTTC
TRBD1	TRBJ2-7	TRBV19	.	CASNQGANFAYEQYF	TGTGCCAGTAACCAGGGGGCGAATTTCGCCTACGAGCAGTACTTC
.	TRBJ1-2	TRBV6-5	.	CASRTEFDYGYTF	TGTGCCAGCCGAACGGAGTTCGACTATGGCTACACCTTC
TRBD1	TRBJ1-6	TRBV4-3	.	CASSQDFTGGSYNSPLHF	TGCGCCAGCAGCCAAGACTTCACAGGGGGCTCCTATAATTCACCCCTCCACTTT
TRBD1	TRBJ1-3	TRBV24-1	.	CATSDTTGVDTIYF	TGTGCCACCAGTGACACGACAGGGGTTGACACCATATATTTT
TRBD1	TRBJ1-1	TRBV29-1	.	CSGNRGGNTEAFF	TGCAGCGGCAACAGGGGAGGGAACACTGAAGCTTTCTTT
.	TRBJ2-7	TRBV3-1/TRBV3-2	.	CASSQARTATLYEQYF	TGTGCCAGCAGCCAAGCCCGGACAGCGACACTGTACGAGCAGTACTTC
.	TRBJ1-4	TRBV7-2	few	CASSPKWGPGGGANEKLFF	TGTGCCAGCAGCCCTAAGTGGGGACCCGGCGGGGGAGCTAATGAAAAACTGTTTTTT
.	TRBJ2-1	TRBV11-3	.	CASSLIPSSYNEQFF	TGTGCCAGCAGCTTAATTCCGAGCTCCTACAATGAGCAGTTCTTC
TRBD1	TRBJ1-2	TRBV14	.	CASGNRGLGYTF	TGTGCCAGCGGGAACAGGGGCTTAGGCTACACCTTC
.	TRBJ2-5	TRBV11-3	.	CASSFGGASIQETQYF	TGTGCCAGCAGCTTTGGCGGGGCCTCAATCCAAGAGACCCAGTACTTC
TRBD2	TRBJ2-3	TRBV30	.	CAWSVRRGGTDTQYF	TGTGCCTGGAGTGTACGACGCGGGGGAACAGATACGCAGTATTTT
.	TRBJ1-1	TRBV25-1	.	CASSEYVGLGDRTEAFF	TGTGCCAGCAGTGAATACGTGGGGCTAGGGGATAGGACTGAAGCTTTCTTT
.	TRBJ1-1	TRBV13	.	CASSFRQALTEAFF	TGTGCCAGCAGCTTCCGACAGGCCCTCACTGAAGCTTTCTTT
.	TRBJ1-4	TRBV29-1	few	CSVRATNEKLFF	TGCAGCGTTCGTGCAACTAATGAAAAACTGTTTTTT
TRBD1	TRBJ1-4	TRBV18	.	CASSPLPGQGMNEKLFF	TGTGCCAGCTCACCACTTCCGGGACAGGGGATGAACGAAAAACTGTTTTTT
.	TRBJ1-1	TRBV30	once	CAYKAAGRMNTEAFF	TGTGCCTATAAAGCAGCCGGCAGGATGAACACTGAAGCTTTCTTT
TRBD2	TRBJ2-5	TRBV27	.	CASSFDGAGVRGAQYF	TGTGCCAGCAGTTTTGACGGGGCGGGGGTCCGGGGGGCCCAGTACTTC
.	TRBJ2-3	TRBV20-1	.	CHPADTQYF	TGCCATCCGGCAGATACGCAGTATTTT
TRBD1	TRBJ1-2	TRBV6-5	few	CASRPTGADGYTF	TGTGCCAGCAGACCGACAGGGGCGGATGGCTACACCTTC
TRBD1	TRBJ2-4	TRBV11-2	.	CASSTHRGRKNIQYF	TGTGCCAGCAGCACCCACAGGGGGCGCAAAAACATTCAGTACTTC
TRBD2	TRBJ2-7	TRBV6-6	.	CASSLAGGTYEQYF	TGTGCCAGCAGCCTAGCGGGGGGTACCTACGAGCAGTACTTC
.	TRBJ1-5	TRBV5-8	.	CASSHRSSKDYQPQHF	TGTGCCAGCAGTCACAGGTCATCAAAAGACTATCAGCCCCAGCATTTT
TRBD2	TRBJ2-1	TRBV6-2/TRBV6-3	.	CASSYRAGGRYNEQFF	TGTGCCAGCAGTTACCGAGCGGGGGGACGTTACAATGAGCAGTTCTTC
.	TRBJ1-6	TRBV30	.	CAWSIGQPTYSPLHF	TGTGCCTGGAGTATCGGACAGCCGACCTATTCACCCCTCCACTTT
TRBD1	TRBJ1-3	TRBV28	once	CASSQRVGNRGTSGNTIYF	TGTGCCAGCAGCCAACGGGTCGGTAACAGGGGTACCTCTGGAAACACCATATATTTT
.	TRBJ2-5	TRBV5-4	.	CASSREETQYF	TGTGCCAGCAGCCGAGAAGAGACCCAGTACTTC
TRBD1	TRBJ2-1	TRBV4-2	.	CASSPLHWTGLQFF	TGTGCCAGCAGCCCACTACACTGGACAGGGTTGCAGTTCTTC
.	TRBJ1-3	TRBV6-1	.	CASSETGPGNTIYF	TGTGCCAGCAGTGAGACAGGACCTGGAAACACCATATATTTT
TRBD1	TRBJ1-2	TRBV6-1	.	CASSEPGQGLYGYTF	TGTGCCAGCAGTGAACCGGGACAGGGGCTCTATGGCTACACCTTC
TRBD1	TRBJ2-3	TRBV27	.	CASSTPGTGGTDTQYF	TGTGCCAGCAGTACCCCCGGGACAGGGGGCACAGATACGCAGTATTTT
TRBD1	TRBJ1-2	TRBV6-5	.	CASSYRDRGYGYTF	TGTGCCAGCAGTTACCGGGACAGGGGCTATGGCTACACCTTC
.	TRBJ1-6	TRBV19	few	CASSWRVGNSPLHF	TGTGCCAGTAGCTGGAGGGTTGGTAATTCACCCCTCCACTTT
TRBD2	TRBJ2-1	TRBV2	.	CASSDGGGPGRNEQFF	TGTGCCAGCAGTGATGGCGGGGGGCCCGGGAGGAATGAGCAGTTCTTC
TRBD1	TRBJ2-1	TRBV10-1	few	CASSGTANTYNEQFF	TGCGCCAGCAGCGGGACAGCCAATACCTACAATGAGCAGTTCTTC